One sample yielded the 25 T cell receptor beta chains listed below, sequenced in a study of T-cell reconstitution after alpha-beta-depleted transplantation in children. Construction of the TCRbeta library involved unique molecular identifiers. TCRdb reprocessed the PCR reads with MiXCR, giving one entry per CDR3 protein. The table includes hundreds of thousands of distinct CDR3 sequences, 10% to 15% detected once. The sequenced sample was PBMCs, mostly from graft donor cells, obtained 360 days after TCRalphabeta/CD19-depleted stem cell transplant. The receptors here all came from a male patient aged 10 to 17 who had a stem cell transplant for acute myeloid leukemia, so the T cells may come from the graft donor.

The chain combines TRBV29-1 with TRBJ2-1, with TRBD2 matching 11 bases. The length of the CDR3 is 14 residues. Germline V gene data show CDR1 as SQVTM and CDR2 as ANQGSEA. V lost 3 bases to trimming and J lost 4 bases; unmatched junction nucleotides: 2. The CDR3 loop is CSVDGTSGYNEQFF. CDR3 DNA sequence: TGCAGCGTTGACGGGACTAGCGGTTACAATGAGCAGTTCTTC.

Many counts were recorded for this clonotype. The chain recombines TRBV5-6 with TRBJ2-7; D is unresolved. Germline V gene data show CDR1 as SGHDT and CDR2 as YYEEEE. The CDR3 is made up of 16 amino acids. Trimming removed 4 bases at V and 3 bases at J, with 20 bases between. CDR3 DNA: TGTGCCAGCAGCCCCGGACCACCATTGCGCCTCTACGAGCAGTACTTC. It encodes CASSPGPPLRLYEQYF.

This clonotype was detected many times. The rearrangement uses TRBV28 and TRBJ2-7, with 12 nucleotides matching TRBD2. CDR3 length: 18 amino acids. CDR1 is MDHEN, CDR2 SYDVKM, per germline. V shed 1 base and J 6 bases; nucleotides not matched to a gene: 13. The CDR3 nucleotides are TGTGCCAGCAGTTTATCGACTAGCGGGAGTGTTTTTCTGGGCGAGCAGTACTTC. Its translation: CASSLSTSGSVFLGEQYF.

This clonotype has only a few counts. The chain carries TRBV7-6 and TRBJ2-7; maybe TRBD1 (5 bases). Germline CDR1 is SGHVS and CDR2 is FNYEAQ. This CDR3 is 13 amino acids long. The V gene lost 5 bases and the J gene lost 3 bases, with 11 bases spanning the gap. CDR3 DNA sequence: TGTGCCAGCAGCCGAAGTGACAGCTACGAGCAGTACTTC. It translates to CASSRSDSYEQYF.

This chain uses TRBV29-1 with TRBJ1-2, with TRBD1 as a possible D gene (6 bases). Germline V lookup: CDR1 SQVTM, CDR2 ANQGSEA. The CDR3 loop spans 15 amino acids. V dropped 3 bases and J dropped 4 bases, with 18 bases sitting between them. The CDR3 loop is CSVEGETGRGYGYTF. CDR3 nucleotide sequence: TGCAGCGTTGAGGGGGAGACAGGCAGGGGCTATGGCTACACCTTC.

The chain recombines TRBV5-1 with TRBJ2-3, with D perhaps TRBD1 or TRBD2 (5 bases each). The CDR3 is 14 residues long. V lost 2 bases to trimming and J lost 4 bases, with 11 bases between them. CDR1 and CDR2 from the germline V gene are SGHRS and YFSETQ. CDR3 region: CASSLGTHPDTQYF. The CDR3 nucleotides are TGCGCCAGCAGCTTAGGGACCCATCCAGATACGCAGTATTTT.

The rearrangement joins TRBV28 to TRBJ2-1; D not certain. Germline CDR1 reads MDHEN; CDR2 reads SYDVKM. CDR3 length: 17 residues. The V end was cut by 6 bases, the J end by 9 bases, with 27 bases between. CDR3 coding DNA: TGTGCCAGCAGACGATTACCCCCTAGGGTCAACGTTGGTGAGCAGTTCTTC. The encoded protein is CASRRLPPRVNVGEQFF.

This clonotype was seen a few times. The CDR3 region is CASSQWTAGEQYF. The DNA for the CDR3 is TGCGCCAGCAGCCAATGGACAGCCGGCGAGCAGTACTTC. The chain uses TRBV4-3 and TRBJ2-7; tentatively, D is TRBD1 (6 bases). Germline V gives CDR1 LGHNA, CDR2 YSLEER. The CDR3 runs to 13 residues. The ends were cut back, 2 bases at V and 6 bases at J, with 11 bases in the middle.

This clonotype occurred a few times. This chain uses TRBV7-9 with TRBJ2-1, with D tentatively TRBD1 (6 bases). Germline lookup yields CDR1 SEHNR and CDR2 FQNEAQ (reference sequence). The CDR3 spans 16 residues. V was pared by 5 bases and J by 0 bases, with 14 bases between. The CDR3 reads CASSPLQGRSYNEQFF. DNA of the CDR3: TGTGCCAGCAGCCCCCTACAGGGACGCTCCTACAATGAGCAGTTCTTC.

This clonotype was counted a few times. The V gene is TRBV28, the J gene TRBJ1-2; D possibly corresponds to TRBD1 (5 bases). Germline-derived CDR1 and CDR2 are MDHEN and SYDVKM. V dropped 2 bases and J dropped 4 bases, with 14 bases sitting between them. This CDR3 spans 15 amino acids. CDR3 residues: CASSLAPGTVYGYTF. CDR3 nucleotides: TGTGCCAGCAGTTTAGCTCCCGGGACGGTCTATGGCTACACCTTC.

Only a few counts were recorded for this clonotype. This chain joins TRBV2 and TRBJ1-3; 7 bases are a match to TRBD1. With V trimmed by 6 bases and J by 8 bases, 7 bases remained unmatched. Germline CDR1 reads SNHLY; CDR2 reads FYNNEI. This CDR3 has 13 residues. CDR3 sequence: CASRDDRVDTIYF. For the CDR3, the DNA is TGTGCCAGCAGAGACGACAGGGTAGACACCATATATTTT. Looking up the rest from reference TRBV2 and TRBJ1-3 gives the full variable domain: EPEVTQTPSHQVTQMGQEVILRCVPISNHLYFYWYRQILGQKVEFLVSFYNNEISEKSEIFDDQFSVERPDGSNFTLKIRSTKLEDSAMYFCASRDDRVDTIYFGEGSWLTVV.

This clonotype was observed a few times. CDR3 nucleotides: TGCGCCAGTCGGACTAGCGGGGGGCCACCCTACAATGAGCAGTTCTTC. Encoded protein: CASRTSGGPPYNEQFF. The chain uses TRBV5-1 and TRBJ2-1, with TRBD2 matching over 14 bases. The CDR3 covers 16 residues. Trimming cost V 8 bases and J 2 bases; bases outside gene matches: 6. Germline loops: CDR1 SGHRS, CDR2 YFSETQ.

This clonotype was observed at least ten times. The V and J genes are TRBV29-1 and TRBJ2-7; D gene uncertain. V lost 4 bases to trimming and J lost 2 bases, with 15 bases between them. Germline loops: CDR1 SQVTM, CDR2 ANQGSEA. This CDR3 is 14 amino acids long. CDR3 amino acids: CSVAENSETYEQYF. The CDR3 DNA reads TGCAGCGTTGCTGAGAACAGTGAAACCTACGAGCAGTACTTC.

The chain is built from TRBV30 and TRBJ2-1, with no clear D. V lost 3 bases to trimming and J lost 0 bases, with 9 bases between them. The V gene's germline CDR1 is GTSNPN and CDR2 SVGIG (reference sequence). This CDR3 region has 14 residues. The CDR3 DNA sequence: TGTGCCTGGAGCCGGGTCCTCTCCTACAATGAGCAGTTCTTC. Translation: CAWSRVLSYNEQFF.

This clonotype was seen a handful of times. V is TRBV12-3 or TRBV12-4 and J is TRBJ2-7, with 7 bases that match TRBD1. V gave up 5 bases and J gave up 4 bases; unmatched junction bases: 8. The length of the CDR3 is 14 residues. For the CDR3, the DNA is TGTGCCAGCAGTGCGTCGGGACAGTTATACGAGCAGTACTTC. Protein sequence: CASSASGQLYEQYF.

The gene calls are TRBV11-2 and TRBJ2-3; 11 bases are shared with TRBD2. J was trimmed by 2 bases and V by 5 bases; bases with no gene match: 6. The germline V gene has CDR1 SGHAT and CDR2 FQNNGV. There are 16 residues in the CDR3. In nucleotides, the CDR3 is TGTGCCAGCAGCGTCCGACTAGCGGGGTACACAGATACGCAGTATTTT. This codes for CASSVRLAGYTDTQYF.

A few counts support this clonotype. The V and J genes are TRBV7-2 and TRBJ1-2, with a weak D call TRBD1 (5 bases). The CDR3 sequence is 13 residues long. Per the germline V gene, CDR1 is SGHTA and CDR2 is FQGNSA. V gave up 3 bases and J gave up 9 bases, with 14 bases separating them. CDR3 sequence reads: CASSFWDPRRYTF. CDR3 in DNA: TGTGCCAGCAGCTTTTGGGACCCAAGGCGCTACACCTTC. The entire variable domain, with the rest obtained from reference TRBV7-2 and TRBJ1-2, is as follows: GAGVSQSPSNKVTEKGKDVELRCDPISGHTALYWYRQSLGQGLEFLIYFQGNSAPDKSGLPSDRFSAERTGGSVSTLTIQRTQQEDSAVYLCASSFWDPRRYTFGSGTRLTVV.

This clonotype was seen more than once but under ten times. The CDR3 loop reads CASSTPGTLYEQYF. CDR3 DNA sequence: TGTGCCAGCAGTACCCCTGGGACACTTTACGAGCAGTACTTC. The chain has TRBV6-1 and TRBJ2-7; a weak D match, TRBD1 (6 bases). Germline loops: CDR1 MNHNS, CDR2 SASEGT. The CDR3 covers 14 residues. V dropped 5 bases and J dropped 4 bases, with 15 bases sitting between them.

This clonotype was counted between two and nine times. V is TRBV28 and J is TRBJ2-7; weak D call: TRBD1 (5 bases). V lost 7 bases, J lost 4 bases, and 14 bases lay in between. The CDR3 is 13 residues long. Germline V gene data show CDR1 as MDHEN and CDR2 as SYDVKM. The CDR3 coding sequence is TGTGCCAGCACAGGGCCCACCAGGTACGAGCAGTACTTC. Translating it yields CASTGPTRYEQYF.

The CDR3 sequence is CASSPELAANYGYTF. The CDR3 nucleotides are TGTGCCAGCAGCCCCGAGCTGGCAGCTAACTATGGCTACACCTTC. The V call is TRBV7-9, the J call TRBJ1-2, with D uncertain. The V gene's germline CDR1 is SEHNR and CDR2 FQNEAQ (reference sequence). The CDR3 loop spans 15 amino acids. Trimming took off 5 bases at V and 0 bases at J, with 13 bases between the two ends.

Points on this clonotype: The conserved closing phenylalanine or tryptophan is absent in this CDR3, likely reflecting a read error. The gene calls are TRBV11-2 and TRBJ1-2; possible D gene TRBD1, 6 bases. CDR3 length: 12 residues. Germline CDR1 and CDR2: SGHAT and FQNNGV. The ends were cut back, 3 bases at V and 6 bases at J, with 8 bases in the middle. The CDR3 reads CASSFPGDGYTY. DNA for the CDR3: TGTGCCAGCAGCTTCCCAGGGGATGGCTACACCTAC.

The rearrangement joins TRBV29-1 to TRBJ2-3, with 8 bases that match TRBD2. The CDR3 sequence is 18 residues long. Germline CDR1 is SQVTM and CDR2 is ANQGSEA. V gave up 1 base and J gave up 4 bases; unmatched junction bases: 16. CDR3 sequence: CSVEGMGRSGSLADTQYF. The CDR3 DNA reads as TGCAGCGTTGAAGGGATGGGAAGGAGCGGGAGTTTGGCAGATACGCAGTATTTT.

This sequence joins TRBV9 and TRBJ2-5; the match to TRBD1 covers 9 bases. V trimming: 4 bases; J trimming: 3 bases; junction bases outside the gene matches: 4. Germline V CDR1 and CDR2: SGDLS, YYNGEE. The length of the CDR3 is 14 residues. The CDR3 bases are TGTGCCAGCAGCACCTGGGACAGGGAAGAGACCCAGTACTTC. This gives the protein CASSTWDREETQYF.

In this sample, this clonotype turned up a few times. V is TRBV28 and J is TRBJ2-7, with 9 positions matching TRBD2. Per the germline V gene, CDR1 is MDHEN and CDR2 is SYDVKM. Unmatched junction bases numbered 9, after V lost 6 bases and J lost 3 bases. CDR3 size: 15 residues. The CDR3 here is CASRHSGRVFYEQYF. The CDR3 DNA follows: TGTGCCAGCAGGCATAGCGGGAGAGTCTTCTACGAGCAGTACTTC. Full variable domain (outside the CDR3, taken from reference TRBV28 and TRBJ2-7): DVKVTQSSRYLVKRTGEKVFLECVQDMDHENMFWYRQDPGLGLRLIYFSYDVKMKEKGDIPEGYSVSREKKERFSLILESASTNQTSMYLCASRHSGRVFYEQYFGPGTRLTVT.

This clonotype was seen many times. This chain uses TRBV15 with TRBJ2-2, with D tentatively TRBD2 (5 bases). Germline CDR1 is LNHNV and CDR2 is YYDKDF (reference sequence). The germline V and J ends were trimmed by 6 bases and 1 base, with 9 bases remaining between them. This CDR3 comprises 14 residues. CDR3 residues: CATRSGGNTGELFF. The DNA of the CDR3 is TGTGCCACCAGGAGCGGAGGGAACACCGGGGAGCTGTTTTTT.